This T cell receptor (beta chain) was identified in a study of blood T cells in healthy people across ages. General observations from the study: Naive T cell percentage by flow cytometry tracked strongly with beta diversity. Unsorted PBMCs prevented conclusive naive versus antigen-experienced comparison.

Only a few counts were recorded for this clonotype. The antigen is undetermined. This may come from a read error, since a much larger clone is one base off. CDR1 and CDR2 (germline): SQVTM, ANQGSEA. This CDR3 spans 13 amino acids. V gave up 6 bases and J gave up 13 bases; unmatched junction bases: 13. Donors each provided roughly 9.6 milliliters of peripheral blood. PBMCs were isolated at a quantity of at least 6 million per sample. A second PCR, run for roughly 7 to 11 cycles, used a sample-barcoded 5' primer plus a J-beta primer mix. In TCRdb, the 5' RACE reads were re-called with MiXCR into one record per CDR3 protein. The sample has roughly 1,700,000 distinct CDR3 sequences; 28% are singletons.

The V call is TRBV29-1, the J call TRBJ2-4; TRBD2 aligns across 9 bases. This clonotype was sampled from a woman in her twenties or thirties in good health. The sequencing sample was made of blood. The CDR3 loop is CSVYLAGREEQYF. CDR3 coding DNA: TGCAGCGTATACCTAGCGGGAAGAGAGGAGCAGTACTTC.